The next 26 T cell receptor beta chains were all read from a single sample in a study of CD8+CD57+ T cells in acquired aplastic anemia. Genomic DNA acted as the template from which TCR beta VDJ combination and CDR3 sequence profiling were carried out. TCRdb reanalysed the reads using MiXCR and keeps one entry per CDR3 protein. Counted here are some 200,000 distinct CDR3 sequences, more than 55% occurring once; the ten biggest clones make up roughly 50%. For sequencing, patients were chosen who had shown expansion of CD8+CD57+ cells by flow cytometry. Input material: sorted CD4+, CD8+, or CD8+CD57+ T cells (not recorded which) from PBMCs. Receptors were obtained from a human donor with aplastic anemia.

The CDR3 DNA follows: TGTGCCAGCAGTAGCAGTTCCGGGACAGTCGTCTCTGGGGCCAACGTCCTGACTTTC. This translates into CASSSSSGTVVSGANVLTF. The chain carries TRBV12-3 or TRBV12-4 and TRBJ2-6, with 7 bases fitting TRBD1. Trimming took 5 bases from V and 0 from J; bases not matched to a gene: 13. The CDR3 contains 19 residues.

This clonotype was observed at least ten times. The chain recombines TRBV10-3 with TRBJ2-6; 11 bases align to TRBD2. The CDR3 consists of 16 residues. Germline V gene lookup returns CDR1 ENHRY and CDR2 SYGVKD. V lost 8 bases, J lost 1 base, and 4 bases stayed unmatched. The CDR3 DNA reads TGTGCCATCGCCGGGACTAGCGGTTCTGGGGCCAACGTCCTGACTTTC. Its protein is CAIAGTSGSGANVLTF.

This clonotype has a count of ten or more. The DNA for the CDR3 is TGCAGTGCAGAGGGAGGGCCAGGGGTCACTGAAGCTTTCTTT. Translation gives CSAEGGPGVTEAFF. The chain employs TRBV20-1 and TRBJ1-1, with D tentatively TRBD1 (6 bases). CDR3 size: 14 residues. Germline assignment: CDR1 DFQATT and CDR2 SNEGSKA (reference sequence). Trimming took off 6 bases at V and 4 bases at J, with 18 bases between the two ends.

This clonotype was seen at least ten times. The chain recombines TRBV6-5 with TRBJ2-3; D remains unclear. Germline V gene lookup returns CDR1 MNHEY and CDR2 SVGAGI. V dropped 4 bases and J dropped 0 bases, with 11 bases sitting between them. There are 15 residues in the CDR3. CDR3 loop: CASSSVPASTDTQYF. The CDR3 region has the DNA TGTGCCAGCAGTTCTGTCCCGGCTAGCACAGATACGCAGTATTTT.

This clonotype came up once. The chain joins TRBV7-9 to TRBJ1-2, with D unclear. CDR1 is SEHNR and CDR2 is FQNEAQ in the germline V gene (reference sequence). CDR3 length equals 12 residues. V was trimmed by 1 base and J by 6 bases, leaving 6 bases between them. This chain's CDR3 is CASSLVGHGYTF. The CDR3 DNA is TGTGCCAGCAGCTTAGTTGGACATGGCTACACCTTC. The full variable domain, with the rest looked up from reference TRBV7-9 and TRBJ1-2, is DTGVSQNPRHKITKRGQNVTFRCDPISEHNRLYWYRQTLGQGPEFLTYFQNEAQLEKSRLLSDRFSAERPKGSFSTLEIQRTEQGDSAMYLCASSLVGHGYTFGSGTRLTVV.

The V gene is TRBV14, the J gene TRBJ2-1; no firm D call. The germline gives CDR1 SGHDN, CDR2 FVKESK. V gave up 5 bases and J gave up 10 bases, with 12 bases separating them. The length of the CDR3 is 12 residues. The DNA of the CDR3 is TGTGCCAGCAGCGTGACAAAGTCAGAGCAGTTCTTC. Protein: CASSVTKSEQFF.

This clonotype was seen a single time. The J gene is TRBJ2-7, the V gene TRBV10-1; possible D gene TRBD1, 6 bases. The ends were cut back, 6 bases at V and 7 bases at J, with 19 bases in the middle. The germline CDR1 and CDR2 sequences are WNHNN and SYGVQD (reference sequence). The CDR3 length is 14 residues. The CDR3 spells CASSPGHPIEEQYF. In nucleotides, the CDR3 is TGCGCCAGCAGCCCGGGACACCCGATAGAGGAGCAGTACTTC.

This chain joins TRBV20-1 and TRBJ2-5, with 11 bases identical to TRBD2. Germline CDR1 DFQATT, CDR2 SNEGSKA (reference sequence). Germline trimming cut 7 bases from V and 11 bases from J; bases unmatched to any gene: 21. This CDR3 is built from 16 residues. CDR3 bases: TGCAGTGACCTCCCGCCTTTAGCGGGGGGGATAGATGAGCAGTACTTC. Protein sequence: CSDLPPLAGGIDEQYF.

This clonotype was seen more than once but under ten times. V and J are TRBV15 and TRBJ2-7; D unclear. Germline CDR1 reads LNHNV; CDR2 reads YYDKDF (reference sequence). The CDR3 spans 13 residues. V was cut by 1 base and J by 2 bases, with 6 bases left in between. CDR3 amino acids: CATSRGKTYEQYF. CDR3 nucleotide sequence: TGTGCCACCAGCAGAGGAAAGACCTACGAGCAGTACTTC.

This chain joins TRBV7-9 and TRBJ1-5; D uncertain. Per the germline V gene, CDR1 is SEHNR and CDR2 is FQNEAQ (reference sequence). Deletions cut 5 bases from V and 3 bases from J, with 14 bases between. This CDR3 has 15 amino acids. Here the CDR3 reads CASSTSRGFNQPQHF. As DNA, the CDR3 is TGTGCCAGCAGCACGAGTCGGGGATTCAATCAGCCCCAGCATTTT.

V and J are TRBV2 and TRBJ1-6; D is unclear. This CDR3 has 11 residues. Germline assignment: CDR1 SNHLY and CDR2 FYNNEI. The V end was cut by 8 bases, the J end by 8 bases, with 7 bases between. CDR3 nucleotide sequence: TGTGCCAGCGAGGGATATTCACCCCTCCACTTT. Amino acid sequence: CASEGYSPLHF. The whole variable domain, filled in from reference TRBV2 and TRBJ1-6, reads EPEVTQTPSHQVTQMGQEVILRCVPISNHLYFYWYRQILGQKVEFLVSFYNNEISEKSEIFDDQFSVERPDGSNFTLKIRSTKLEDSAMYFCASEGYSPLHFGNGTRLTVT.

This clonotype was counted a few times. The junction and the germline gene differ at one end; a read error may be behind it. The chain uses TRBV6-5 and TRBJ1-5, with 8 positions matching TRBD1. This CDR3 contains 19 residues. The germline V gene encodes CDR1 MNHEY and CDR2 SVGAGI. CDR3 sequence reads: CAGSQATGAGFYSNQPQHF. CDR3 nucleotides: TGTGCCGGCAGTCAAGCGACAGGGGCCGGATTTTATAGCAATCAGCCCCAGCATTTT.

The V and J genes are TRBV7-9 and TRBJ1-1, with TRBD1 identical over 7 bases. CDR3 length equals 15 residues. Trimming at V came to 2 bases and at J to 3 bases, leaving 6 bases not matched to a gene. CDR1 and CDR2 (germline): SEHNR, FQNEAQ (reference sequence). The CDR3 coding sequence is TGTGCCAGCAGCTTAATGGGCAGGGGGGACACTGAAGCTTTCTTT. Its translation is CASSLMGRGDTEAFF. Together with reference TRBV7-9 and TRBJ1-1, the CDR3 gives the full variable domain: DTGVSQNPRHKITKRGQNVTFRCDPISEHNRLYWYRQTLGQGPEFLTYFQNEAQLEKSRLLSDRFSAERPKGSFSTLEIQRTEQGDSAMYLCASSLMGRGDTEAFFGQGTRLTVV.

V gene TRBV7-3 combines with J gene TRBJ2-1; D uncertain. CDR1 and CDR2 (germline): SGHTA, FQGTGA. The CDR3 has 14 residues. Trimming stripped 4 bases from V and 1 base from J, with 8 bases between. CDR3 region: CASSSGRSYNEQFF. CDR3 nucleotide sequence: TGTGCCAGCAGCTCGGGTAGATCCTACAATGAGCAGTTCTTC. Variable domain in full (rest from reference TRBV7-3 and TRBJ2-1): GAGVSQTPSNKVTEKGKYVELRCDPISGHTALYWYRQSLGQGPEFLIYFQGTGAADDSGLPNDRFFAVRPEGSVSTLKIQRTERGDSAVYLCASSSGRSYNEQFFGPGTRLTVL.

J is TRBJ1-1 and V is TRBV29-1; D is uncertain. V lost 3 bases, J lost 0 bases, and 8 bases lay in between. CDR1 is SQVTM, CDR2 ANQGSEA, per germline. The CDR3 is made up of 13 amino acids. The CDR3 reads CSVEGRVNTEAFF. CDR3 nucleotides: TGCAGCGTTGAGGGGAGGGTGAACACTGAAGCTTTCTTT.

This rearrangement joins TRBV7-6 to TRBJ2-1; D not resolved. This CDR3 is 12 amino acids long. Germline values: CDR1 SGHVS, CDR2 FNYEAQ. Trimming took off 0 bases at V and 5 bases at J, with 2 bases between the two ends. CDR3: CASSLANNEQFF. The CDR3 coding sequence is TGTGCCAGCAGCTTAGCGAACAATGAGCAGTTCTTC.

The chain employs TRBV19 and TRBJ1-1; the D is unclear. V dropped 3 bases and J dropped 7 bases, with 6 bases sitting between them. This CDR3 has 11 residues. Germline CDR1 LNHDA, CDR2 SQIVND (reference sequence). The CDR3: CASSIGLEAFF. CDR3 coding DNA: TGTGCCAGTAGTATTGGGCTTGAAGCTTTCTTT.

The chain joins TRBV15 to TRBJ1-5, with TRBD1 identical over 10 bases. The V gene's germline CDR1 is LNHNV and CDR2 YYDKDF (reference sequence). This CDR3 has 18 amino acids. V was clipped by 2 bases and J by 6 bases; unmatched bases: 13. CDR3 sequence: CATSRPFPGQGTGQPQHF. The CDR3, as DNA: TGTGCCACCAGCAGACCATTTCCGGGACAGGGGACGGGTCAGCCCCAGCATTTT. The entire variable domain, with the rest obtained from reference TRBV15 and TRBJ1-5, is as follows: DAMVIQNPRYQVTQFGKPVTLSCSQTLNHNVMYWYQQKSSQAPKLLFHYYDKDFNNEADTPDNFQSRRPNTSFCFLDIRSPGLGDTAMYLCATSRPFPGQGTGQPQHFGDGTRLSIL.

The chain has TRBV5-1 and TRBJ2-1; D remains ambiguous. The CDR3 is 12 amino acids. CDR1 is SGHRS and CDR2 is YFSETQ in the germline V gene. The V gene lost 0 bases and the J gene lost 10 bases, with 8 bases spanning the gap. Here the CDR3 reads CASSLDFGEQFF. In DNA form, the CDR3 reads TGCGCCAGCAGCTTGGATTTTGGGGAGCAGTTCTTC.

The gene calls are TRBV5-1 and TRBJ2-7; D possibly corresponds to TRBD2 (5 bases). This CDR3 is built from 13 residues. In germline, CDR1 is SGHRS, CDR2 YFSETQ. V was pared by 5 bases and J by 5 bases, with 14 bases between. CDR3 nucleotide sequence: TGCGCCAGCAGTCAGCGGAGCGGAAACGAGCAGTACTTC. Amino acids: CASSQRSGNEQYF. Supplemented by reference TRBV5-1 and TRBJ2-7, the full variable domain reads KAGVTQTPRYLIKTRGQQVTLSCSPISGHRSVSWYQQTPGQGLQFLFEYFSETQRNKGNFPGRFSGRQFSNSRSEMNVSTLELGDSALYLCASSQRSGNEQYFGPGTRLTVT.

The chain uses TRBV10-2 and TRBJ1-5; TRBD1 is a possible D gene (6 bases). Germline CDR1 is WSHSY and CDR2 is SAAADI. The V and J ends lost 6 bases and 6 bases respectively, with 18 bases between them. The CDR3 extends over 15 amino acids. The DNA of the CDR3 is TGCGCCAGCAGCGAGACGGGGACACCTTTTCAGCCCCAGCATTTT. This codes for CASSETGTPFQPQHF.

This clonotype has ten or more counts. The CDR3, as DNA: TGTGCCAGCAGCTTGGCCGGGACAGGGCACACTGAAGCTTTCTTT. Its translation is CASSLAGTGHTEAFF. This rearrangement joins TRBV5-6 to TRBJ1-1, with 9 bases that match TRBD1. The CDR3 runs 15 residues. Trimming took 0 bases from V and 3 from J; bases not matched to a gene: 3. Germline V gene sequence: CDR1 SGHDT, CDR2 YYEEEE.

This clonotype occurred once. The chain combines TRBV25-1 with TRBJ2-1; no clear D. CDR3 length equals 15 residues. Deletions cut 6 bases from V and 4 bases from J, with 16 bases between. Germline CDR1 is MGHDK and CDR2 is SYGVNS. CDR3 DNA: TGTGCCAGCAGCCAAACCCGGAACGATTACAATGAGCAGTTCTTC. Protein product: CASSQTRNDYNEQFF.

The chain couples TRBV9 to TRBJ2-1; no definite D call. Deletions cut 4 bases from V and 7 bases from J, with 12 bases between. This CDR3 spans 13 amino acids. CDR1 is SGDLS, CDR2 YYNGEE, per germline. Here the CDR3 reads CASSLEVWNEQFF. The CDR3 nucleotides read TGTGCCAGCAGCTTGGAAGTCTGGAATGAGCAGTTCTTC.

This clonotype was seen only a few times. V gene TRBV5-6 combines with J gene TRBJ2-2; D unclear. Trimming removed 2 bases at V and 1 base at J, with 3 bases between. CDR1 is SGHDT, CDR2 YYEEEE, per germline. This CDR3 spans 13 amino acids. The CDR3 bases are TGTGCCAGCAGCTTACAGAACACCGGGGAGCTGTTTTTT. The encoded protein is CASSLQNTGELFF.

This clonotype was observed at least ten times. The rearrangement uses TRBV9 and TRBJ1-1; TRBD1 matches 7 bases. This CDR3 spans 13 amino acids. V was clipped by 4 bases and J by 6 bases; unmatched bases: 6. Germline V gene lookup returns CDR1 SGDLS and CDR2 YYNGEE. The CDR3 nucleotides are TGTGCCAGCAGCCCGGACAGGTGGTCTGAAGCTTTCTTT. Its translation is CASSPDRWSEAFF. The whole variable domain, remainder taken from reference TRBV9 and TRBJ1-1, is DSGVTQTPKHLITATGQRVTLRCSPRSGDLSVYWYQQSLDQGLQFLIQYYNGEERAKGNILERFSAQQFPDLHSELNLSSLELGDSALYFCASSPDRWSEAFFGQGTRLTVV.